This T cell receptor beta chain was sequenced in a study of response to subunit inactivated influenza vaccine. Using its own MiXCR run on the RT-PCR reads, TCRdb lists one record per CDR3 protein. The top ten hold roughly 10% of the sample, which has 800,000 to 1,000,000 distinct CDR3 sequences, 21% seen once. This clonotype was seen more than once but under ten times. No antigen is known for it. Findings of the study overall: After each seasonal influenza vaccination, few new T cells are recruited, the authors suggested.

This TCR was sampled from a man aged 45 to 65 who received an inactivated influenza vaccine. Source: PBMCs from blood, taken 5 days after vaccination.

In nucleotides, the CDR3 is TGTGCCACCAGTGATTCCGGGACTAGCGGGAGACATGAGCAGTTCTTC. Translation gives CATSDSGTSGRHEQFF. The rearrangement uses TRBV24-1 and TRBJ2-1; 14 bases match TRBD2. The CDR3 spans 16 residues. V was pared by 2 bases and J by 8 bases, with 4 bases of the junction left unmatched. CDR1 is KGHDR and CDR2 is SFDVKD in the germline V gene.